This T cell receptor beta chain was documented in a study of response to subunit inactivated influenza vaccine. Study conclusions and caveats: T cells newly recruited by each seasonal influenza vaccination are few, the authors suggested.

MiXCR, run by TCRdb on the RT-PCR reads, gives a single entry per CDR3 protein. The sample has over 750,000 distinct CDR3 sequences; 21% are singletons. Worth noting for this clonotype: Its specificity is unknown.

V lost 0 bases, J lost 6 bases, and 8 bases lay in between. CDR3 length: 14 residues. CDR1 is LGHNA and CDR2 is YSLEER in the germline V gene. Sample: PBMCs from blood, taken 5 to 6 days after vaccination. The receptor was isolated from a man in his fifties who received an inactivated influenza vaccine. The rearrangement links TRBV4-3 to TRBJ2-2; a possible D gene is TRBD1 (5 bases). The CDR3 is CASSQDQGSGELFF. The CDR3 DNA follows: TGCGCCAGCAGCCAAGACCAGGGTTCCGGGGAGCTGTTTTTT.